The 28 T cell receptor beta chains below were found in one sample sequenced in a study of regulatory dendritic cells for organ transplantation. TCRdb's copy holds only in-frame clones and misses some; the assay was immunoSEQ multiplex PCR. The sample holds 30,000 to 40,000 clones; roughly nine tenths are singletons and the top ten take over 0.055%. The sequencing sample was made of naive CD4+ T cells from blood. Subset of the sample: CD45RA+ naive T cells. These receptors were collected from a human donor in good health.

The chain links TRBV19 to TRBJ2-5; the D is unclear. This CDR3 region has 13 residues. The ends were cut back, 1 base at V and 5 bases at J, with 8 bases in the middle. Germline V gene sequence: CDR1 LNHDA, CDR2 SQIVND (reference sequence). CDR3 DNA: TGTGCCAGTAGTATAGGAGCGAGGGAGACCCAGTACTTC. This gives the protein CASSIGARETQYF.

This clone appeared once. The CDR3 nucleotides are TGTGCCAGCAGCTTTTCTTGGGGTACAAAGAACACCGGGGAGCTGTTTTTT. Amino acids: CASSFSWGTKNTGELFF. The chain combines TRBV11-1 with TRBJ2-2; D unclear. The CDR3 is 17 residues long. Trimming pared 3 bases from V and 1 base from J, leaving 15 bases between. Germline loops: CDR1 SGHAT, CDR2 FQDESV (reference sequence).

The chain couples TRBV28 to TRBJ2-1; D unresolved. Trimming removed 10 bases at V and 0 bases at J, with 13 bases between. The CDR3 is made up of 14 amino acids. CDR1 is MDHEN and CDR2 is SYDVKM in the germline V gene. Written as DNA, the CDR3 is TGTGCCATCACTACCCCAAGCTCCTACAATGAGCAGTTCTTC. This gives the protein CAITTPSSYNEQFF.

V gene TRBV19 combines with J gene TRBJ2-7; 7 bases are shared with TRBD2. CDR3 length: 17 amino acids. J was trimmed by 6 bases and V by 7 bases; bases with no gene match: 21. Per the germline V gene, CDR1 is LNHDA and CDR2 is SQIVND (reference sequence). The CDR3 spells CASTARTDLGGFSEQYF. The CDR3 coding sequence is TGTGCCAGTACAGCCCGAACGGACCTGGGGGGGTTCAGCGAGCAGTACTTC.

The rearrangement uses TRBV11-2 and TRBJ2-7; D is perhaps TRBD1 (5 bases). Germline V CDR1 and CDR2: SGHAT, FQNNGV. The V end lost 0 bases, the J end lost 3 bases, and 9 bases lay between the germline ends. The CDR3 totals 14 residues. The DNA of the CDR3 is TGTGCCAGCAGCTTAGAGTTCAGGGACTACGAGCAGTACTTC. This encodes CASSLEFRDYEQYF.

This chain connects TRBV6-5 to TRBJ2-3; no clear D gene. Trimming took off 2 bases at V and 1 base at J, with 7 bases between the two ends. The germline gives CDR1 MNHEY, CDR2 SVGAGI. CDR3 size: 14 residues. The CDR3 protein is CASSYEARTDTQYF. Here the CDR3 DNA reads TGTGCCAGCAGTTACGAGGCCCGCACAGATACGCAGTATTTT.

J is TRBJ2-3 and V is TRBV7-2, with 11 bases aligning to TRBD2. This CDR3 is built from 16 residues. V was pared by 5 bases and J by 4 bases, with 8 bases of the junction left unmatched. CDR1 and CDR2 from the germline V gene are SGHTA and FQGNSA. CDR3 DNA: TGTGCCAGCAGCCGGATACTAGCGGGAGCTGCAGATACGCAGTATTTT. Translating gives CASSRILAGAADTQYF.

This clone was counted a single time. The rearrangement joins TRBV7-8 to TRBJ2-3; 8 bases agree with TRBD1. The CDR3 runs to 15 residues. From germline, CDR1 is SGHVS and CDR2 FQNEAQ. J gave up 2 bases and V 2 bases, and 3 bases lay outside the gene matches. CDR3 bases: TGTGCCAGCAGCTTAAGGGGACAGGACACAGATACGCAGTATTTT. Protein sequence: CASSLRGQDTDTQYF. The full variable domain, rest sourced from reference TRBV7-8 and TRBJ2-3, is GAGVSQSPRYKVAKRGQDVALRCDPISGHVSLFWYQQALGQGPEFLTYFQNEAQLDKSGLPSDRFFAERPEGSVSTLKIQRTQQEDSAVYLCASSLRGQDTDTQYFGPGTRLTVL.

This chain connects TRBV4-1 to TRBJ2-7; 12 bases agree with TRBD2. The CDR3 has 19 amino acids. V lost 1 base to trimming and J lost 4 bases; unmatched junction nucleotides: 14. The germline CDR1 and CDR2 sequences are MGHRA and YSYEKL. The CDR3 region has the DNA TGCGCCAGCAGCCAAGTTCGTCTGTCTAGCGGGAGGGCCAAGTACGAGCAGTACTTC. The encoded protein is CASSQVRLSSGRAKYEQYF.

The rearrangement uses TRBV6-5 and TRBJ2-7; D ambiguous. The CDR3 spans 15 residues. Per germline, CDR1 MNHEY and CDR2 SVGAGI. V lost 5 bases to trimming and J lost 0 bases, with 14 bases between them. CDR3: CASSRSPSISYEQYF. CDR3 sequence (DNA): TGTGCCAGCAGTCGGAGCCCCTCGATCTCCTACGAGCAGTACTTC.

This chain uses TRBV7-9 with TRBJ1-4, with D unclear. CDR3 size: 16 residues. Germline CDR1 and CDR2: SEHNR and FQNEAQ (reference sequence). Trimming cost V 5 bases and J 4 bases, with 17 bases left between them. The CDR3 spells CASSPRRNGYNEKLFF. In DNA, the CDR3 is TGTGCCAGCAGCCCCCGTCGTAACGGGTATAATGAAAAACTGTTTTTT.

J is TRBJ2-2 and V is TRBV6-5, with D tentatively TRBD1 (5 bases). The CDR3 spans 16 residues. Germline V gene data show CDR1 as MNHEY and CDR2 as SVGAGI. Trimming cost V 0 bases and J 2 bases, with 10 bases left between them. The DNA of the CDR3 is TGTGCCAGCAGTTACTCAGGGGCTTTTAACACCGGGGAGCTGTTTTTT. Its protein is CASSYSGAFNTGELFF.

The CDR3 sequence: CSVVDTDTQYF. CDR3 DNA: TGCAGTGTGGTGGACACAGATACGCAGTATTTT. This sequence joins TRBV20-1 and TRBJ2-3; no definite D call. This CDR3 spans 11 amino acids. Germline CDR1 DFQATT, CDR2 SNEGSKA (reference sequence). Trimming pared 7 bases from V and 2 bases from J, leaving 7 bases between.

This clone was observed a single time. V usage is TRBV5-4 and J usage is TRBJ1-3, with D tentatively TRBD1 (6 bases). The germline CDR1 and CDR2 sequences are SGHNT and YYREEE (reference sequence). This CDR3 has 17 amino acids. Trimming left V 2 bases short and J 1 base short, with 16 bases between. Written as DNA, the CDR3 is TGTGCCAGCAGCTTACAACAGGGTCTTTCGTCTGGAAACACCATATATTTT. Its translation is CASSLQQGLSSGNTIYF.

The rearrangement links TRBV4-3 to TRBJ2-6; D unclear. The germline V and J ends were trimmed by 1 base and 1 base, with 8 bases remaining between them. This CDR3 is 16 amino acids long. Germline-derived CDR1 and CDR2 are LGHNA and YSLEER. The DNA of the CDR3 is TGCGCCAGCAGCCAAGGTACTTTTTCTGGGGCCAACGTCCTGACTTTC. Translated, it gives CASSQGTFSGANVLTF.

The rearrangement joins TRBV2 to TRBJ2-4; no firm D call. The CDR3 is made up of 12 amino acids. V was clipped by 8 bases and J by 0 bases, with 5 bases between them. The germline V gene encodes CDR1 SNHLY and CDR2 FYNNEI. The CDR3 coding sequence is TGTGCCAGCGGTATAGCCAAAAACATTCAGTACTTC. Translation gives CASGIAKNIQYF. The whole variable domain, remainder taken from reference TRBV2 and TRBJ2-4, is EPEVTQTPSHQVTQMGQEVILRCVPISNHLYFYWYRQILGQKVEFLVSFYNNEISEKSEIFDDQFSVERPDGSNFTLKIRSTKLEDSAMYFCASGIAKNIQYFGAGTRLSVL.

The chain couples TRBV7-2 to TRBJ2-2, with 9 bases fitting TRBD2. CDR3 size: 16 residues. V trimming: 3 bases; J trimming: 5 bases; junction bases outside the gene matches: 7. The germline CDR1 and CDR2 sequences are SGHTA and FQGNSA. Written as DNA, the CDR3 is TGTGCCAGCAGCTTTACCGGGACTAGCAGAACCGGGGAGCTGTTTTTT. Protein product: CASSFTGTSRTGELFF.

This rearrangement joins TRBV19 to TRBJ1-5, with a possible D match to TRBD1 (6 bases). The length of the CDR3 is 17 residues. Germline assignment: CDR1 LNHDA and CDR2 SQIVND (reference sequence). V lost 7 bases to trimming and J lost 2 bases, with 21 bases between them. CDR3 nucleotides: TGTGCCAGTACCCCCTTGGGTGAGACAGGAGGCAATCAGCCCCAGCATTTT. Translating gives CASTPLGETGGNQPQHF.

The rearrangement links TRBV7-9 to TRBJ1-2; weak D call: TRBD1 (5 bases). This CDR3 contains 16 residues. V lost 3 bases and J lost 6, with 20 bases in between. Germline V gene lookup returns CDR1 SEHNR and CDR2 FQNEAQ (reference sequence). Here the CDR3 reads CASSFPTRGLEDGYTF. The CDR3 DNA sequence: TGTGCCAGCAGCTTCCCAACGAGGGGATTGGAGGATGGCTACACCTTC.

The V and J genes are TRBV18 and TRBJ2-2; D may be TRBD2 (6 bases). Germline V gene lookup returns CDR1 KGHSH and CDR2 LQKENI. V lost 6 bases and J 6 bases, leaving 11 bases between the germline ends. This CDR3 comprises 13 residues. The CDR3 reads CASSAGEAGELFF. CDR3 bases: TGTGCCAGCTCGGCTGGGGAGGCCGGGGAGCTGTTTTTT.

V usage is TRBV5-4 and J usage is TRBJ1-1, with D maybe TRBD1 (6 bases). The germline V gene has CDR1 SGHNT and CDR2 YYREEE (reference sequence). The CDR3 consists of 15 residues. V was shortened by 5 bases and J by 2 bases, with 16 bases between the two germline ends. As DNA, the CDR3 is TGTGCCAGCAGGGCTTTGGACAGACAAAACACTGAAGCTTTCTTT. It translates to CASRALDRQNTEAFF.

This sequence joins TRBV30 and TRBJ1-3, with unresolved D. Trimming pared 3 bases from V and 2 bases from J, leaving 14 bases between. Per the germline V gene, CDR1 is GTSNPN and CDR2 is SVGIG (reference sequence). The CDR3 has 15 residues. CDR3 coding DNA: TGTGCCTGGAGCGACGGCCGCTACACTGGAAACACCATATATTTT. Protein product: CAWSDGRYTGNTIYF.

This chain connects TRBV7-8 to TRBJ2-1; weak D call: TRBD2 (5 bases). V lost 4 bases to trimming and J lost 2 bases, with 9 bases between them. The CDR3 is 14 residues long. Looked up from germline, CDR1 is SGHVS and CDR2 is FQNEAQ. This CDR3 reads CASSYRDAYNEQFF. The CDR3 DNA reads TGTGCCAGCAGCTACCGGGATGCCTACAATGAGCAGTTCTTC.

DNA for the CDR3: TGTGCCAGCAGCTTCGCCGGGACGGAGGCCTACGAGCAGTACTTC. Its translation is CASSFAGTEAYEQYF. The V call is TRBV11-1, the J call TRBJ2-7; tentatively, D is TRBD1 or TRBD2 (5 bases each). Trimming shortened V by 3 bases and J by 2 bases, and 14 bases separated the two germline ends. Germline V gene lookup returns CDR1 SGHAT and CDR2 FQDESV (reference sequence). This CDR3 has 15 residues.

The genes are TRBV9 and TRBJ1-4; unclear D gene. V shed 0 bases and J shed 8 bases, with 8 bases lying between them. There are 13 residues in the CDR3. CDR1 SGDLS and CDR2 YYNGEE come from the germline V gene. For the CDR3, the DNA is TGTGCCAGCAGCGTAGGTAACACCGAAAAACTGTTTTTT. Translated, it gives CASSVGNTEKLFF. Filled out from reference TRBV9 and TRBJ1-4, the complete variable domain reads DSGVTQTPKHLITATGQRVTLRCSPRSGDLSVYWYQQSLDQGLQFLIQYYNGEERAKGNILERFSAQQFPDLHSELNLSSLELGDSALYFCASSVGNTEKLFFGSGTQLSVL.

V and J are TRBV1 and TRBJ2-2; TRBD2, the table's D call, lacks a check against the DNA. TRBV1 is a recognized pseudogene. This CDR3 is built from 16 residues. CDR3 amino acids: CTSSHRTSGGPGELFF. The CDR3 DNA sequence: TGCACCAGCAGCCATAGGACTAGCGGGGGACCCGGGGAGCTGTTTTTT.

This chain uses TRBV5-1 with TRBJ1-1; D possibly corresponds to TRBD1 (5 bases). Germline V gene sequence: CDR1 SGHRS, CDR2 YFSETQ. The CDR3 runs to 15 residues. Deletions cut 0 bases from V and 0 bases from J, with 9 bases between. CDR3 sequence (DNA): TGCGCCAGCAGCTTGGTTCCAGGGCTGAACACTGAAGCTTTCTTT. It specifies CASSLVPGLNTEAFF.

V gene TRBV7-8 combines with J gene TRBJ2-7; 9 nucleotides match TRBD1. After removal of 5 bases from V and 4 bases from J, the junction contained 6 bases not matched to a gene. Per the germline V gene, CDR1 is SGHVS and CDR2 is FQNEAQ. The CDR3 has 14 amino acids. The CDR3 region is CASSRDRDRYEQYF. CDR3 sequence (DNA): TGTGCCAGCAGCCGGGACAGGGATAGGTACGAGCAGTACTTC.